Included here is one TCR beta chain sequence, with context. Under the authors' procedure: Nucleated cell number was recorded as an estimate derived from reference gene primer amplification. Only in-frame clones appear in the TCRdb table, and some are missing; sequencing was by immunoSEQ multiplex PCR. For V, J and clone size, that table is used; D and trimming come from the DNA. The sample records roughly 90,000 clones, 87% being singletons. V gave up 4 bases and J gave up 3 bases, with 22 bases separating them. The CDR3 length is 18 residues. The germline CDR1 and CDR2 sequences are SGDLS and YYNGEE. This record comes from a study of blood T cell repertoires in COVID-19. Across the study: Sites in the United States, Italy and Spain provided acute and convalescent COVID-19 samples.

This clonotype was obtained from a human donor in a cohort sampled during active COVID-19. The sequenced material came from peripheral blood. The V call is TRBV9, the J call TRBJ2-2; possibly TRBD1 for D (5 bases). DNA for the CDR3: TGTGCCAGCAGCTTTCGTAGTAGTAGTTCAGGGTACACCGGGGAGCTGTTTTTT. Protein sequence: CASSFRSSSSGYTGELFF.